The rows below give T cell receptor beta chains drawn from one sample of a study of Graves' ophthalmopathy and Graves' hyperthyroidism. TCRdb processed the multiplex PCR reads anew with MiXCR; each CDR3 protein has one entry. Of about 700,000 distinct CDR3 sequences in the sample, around 40% were seen once. Source material: peripheral blood. These TCRs come from an adult man with Graves' ophthalmopathy. Both conserved end residues are part of each CDR3. The D gene is left open where the match is weak. Clone size is stated in some rows and not others, as once, few, many or a class when expanded.

j_call d_call clone_size v_call cdr3_nt cdr3_aa
TRBJ2-3 TRBD2 - TRBV25-1 TGTGCCAGCAGCGCTACAGCGGGACGTCCCACAGATACGCAGTATTTT CASSATAGRPTDTQYF
TRBJ1-2 - - TRBV10-3 TGTGCCATCAGTGACGGACCGAGCTATGGCTACACCTTC CAISDGPSYGYTF
TRBJ2-5 TRBD1 - TRBV24-1 TGTGCCACCAGTGACCCAGGGACAGGGGGAGACCCTAAAGAGACCCAGTACTTC CATSDPGTGGDPKETQYF
TRBJ2-5 TRBD2 - TRBV7-9 TGTGCCAGCAGCCAAGGGGCAGCGGGAGGGCCGGAGACCCAGTACTTC CASSQGAAGGPETQYF
TRBJ1-2 - few TRBV4-2 TGTGCCAGCAGCCAGACAACGGACAGAACTAACTATGGCTACACCTTC CASSQTTDRTNYGYTF
TRBJ1-2 TRBD1 many TRBV29-1 TGCAGCGTTACAGGGGGCGCGATCTATGGCTACACCTTC CSVTGGAIYGYTF
TRBJ2-7 - few TRBV7-9 - CASSFGPGIYEQYF
TRBJ1-5 - - TRBV24-1 TGTGCCACCAGTGACCCTGGGCTAGCGGGGGCTCAGCCCCAGCATTTT CATSDPGLAGAQPQHF
TRBJ2-6 TRBD1 - TRBV7-9 TGTGCCAGCAGCTCCCCTCGGACAGGGGGCGCGGGGGGGGCCAACGTCCTGACTTTC CASSSPRTGGAGGANVLTF
TRBJ1-1 - few TRBV19 TGTGCCAGTAGAAGCACAGGGTTCACTGAAGCTTTCTTT CASRSTGFTEAFF
TRBJ1-2 TRBD1 once TRBV7-2 TGTGCCAGCAGCTTACAGCAGGGGGACAGGCCCTATGGCTACACCTTC CASSLQQGDRPYGYTF
TRBJ2-7 - - TRBV20-1 TGCAGTGCTAGAGGCTCGGGGGACTACGAGCAGTACTTC CSARGSGDYEQYF
TRBJ1-1 - - TRBV11-2 TGTGCCAGCAGCTTAGAGACGGTCTCGAAGGGAGCTTTCTTT CASSLETVSKGAFF
TRBJ2-7 - - TRBV15 - CATSRVGQGIWSYEQCF
TRBJ2-7 TRBD1 - TRBV10-3 TGTGGCATCAGTGACGGTCCTGGACAGGGGACACTCGAGCAGTACTTC CGISDGPGQGTLEQYF
TRBJ1-1 - many TRBV15 TGTGCCACCAGCAGAGGAGTAATGAACACTGAAGCTTTCTTT CATSRGVMNTEAFF
TRBJ2-7 - - TRBV5-6 TGTGCCAGCAGCGGGACACTGCGGCCCTACGAGCAGTACTTC CASSGTLRPYEQYF
TRBJ1-5 - few TRBV19 TGTGCCAGTAAGAAAAGGGCAGGGGACAATCAGCCCCAGCATTTT CASKKRAGDNQPQHF
TRBJ1-1 TRBD1 many TRBV2 TGTGCCAGCAGCGACAGGGGTAGCCCTGAAGCTTTCTTT CASSDRGSPEAFF
TRBJ1-4 TRBD1 - TRBV7-2 TGTGCCAGCAGCTTAGGTCTATCCGCCAGGGGGTTTGATGAAAAACTGTTTTTT CASSLGLSARGFDEKLFF
TRBJ1-2 TRBD1 - TRBV7-9 TGTGCCAGCAGCTTAGTGGCAGGGGGCAATGGCTACACCTTC CASSLVAGGNGYTF
TRBJ1-2 TRBD1 - TRBV10-3 TGTGCCATCAGGGGGGCAGGGGGCTCGGGCTACACCTTC CAIRGAGGSGYTF
TRBJ1-3 - - TRBV7-6 TGTGCCAGCAGCTTTTATGAGGTTCCAGCCACTGGAAACACCATATATTTT CASSFYEVPATGNTIYF
TRBJ2-5 - - TRBV6-5 TGTGCCAGCAGTTTTGGGTGGGCTCCAGGGCGAGAGACCCAGTACTTC CASSFGWAPGRETQYF
TRBJ2-7 - - TRBV2 TGTGCCAGCAGTGATCTTGCGAGCTCCTACGAGCAGTACTTC CASSDLASSYEQYF
TRBJ1-1 TRBD1 - TRBV25-1 TGTGCCAGCAGCGAAGACAGGGGAGTTACTGAAGCTTTCTTT CASSEDRGVTEAFF
TRBJ2-5 TRBD1 - TRBV7-2 TGTGCCAGCAGCTCTACCGGGACAGGGATGGAGACCCAGTACTTC CASSSTGTGMETQYF
TRBJ2-7 TRBD1 few TRBV6-2/TRBV6-3 TGTGCCAGCAAGGTTCCGGGACAGTACACCGAGCAGTACTTC CASKVPGQYTEQYF
TRBJ2-7 - - TRBV10-3 TGTGCCAGCAGAGACAGGTTCTACGAGCAGTACTTC CASRDRFYEQYF
TRBJ1-6 - many TRBV2 TGTGCCAGCAGGGCTTTAGCGGTCCTCCACTTT CASRALAVLHF
TRBJ2-7 TRBD1 - TRBV10-3 TGTGCCATCAGTGACGGGACAGGGGGCCAATACGAGCAGTACTTC CAISDGTGGQYEQYF
TRBJ1-3 TRBD1 - TRBV10-3 TGTGCCACCGGGGACAGCGGAAACACCATATATTTT CATGDSGNTIYF